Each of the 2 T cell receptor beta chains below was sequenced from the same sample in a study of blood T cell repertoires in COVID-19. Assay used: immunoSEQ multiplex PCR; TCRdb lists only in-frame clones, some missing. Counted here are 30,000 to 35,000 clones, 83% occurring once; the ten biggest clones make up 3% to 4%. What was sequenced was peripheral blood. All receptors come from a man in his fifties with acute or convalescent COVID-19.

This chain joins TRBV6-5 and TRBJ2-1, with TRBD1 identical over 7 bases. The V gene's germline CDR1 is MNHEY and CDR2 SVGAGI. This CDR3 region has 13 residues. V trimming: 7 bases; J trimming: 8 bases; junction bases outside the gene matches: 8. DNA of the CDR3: TGTGCCAGCACCTCCGGGACAGTCGATGAGCAGTTCTTC. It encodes CASTSGTVDEQFF.

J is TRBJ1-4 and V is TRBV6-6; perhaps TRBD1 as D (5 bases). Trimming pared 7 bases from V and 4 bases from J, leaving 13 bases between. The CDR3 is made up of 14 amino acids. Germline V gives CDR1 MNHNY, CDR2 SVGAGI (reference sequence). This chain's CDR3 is CASTRGQGNEKLFF. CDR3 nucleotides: TGTGCCAGCACCCGAGGCCAGGGTAATGAAAAACTGTTTTTT.